A single sample gave rise to the 27 T cell receptor beta chains below, sequenced in a study of blood T cell repertoires in COVID-19. Method: immunoSEQ multiplex PCR; TCRdb's copy keeps in-frame clones and lacks some. The data contain over 250,000 clones, 90% to 95% of them singletons. The sequenced material came from peripheral blood. These receptors all come from a woman aged 25 to 39 with COVID-19, enrolled during active disease.

The chain carries TRBV5-1 and TRBJ1-2, with a weak D call TRBD1 (5 bases). Germline CDR1 and CDR2: SGHRS and YFSETQ. The CDR3 has 15 amino acids. Trimming cost V 4 bases and J 2 bases, with 15 bases left between them. CDR3 sequence (DNA): TGCGCCAGCAGCGTTGGGACGGGACTCAACTATGGCTACACCTTC. It yields the protein CASSVGTGLNYGYTF.

This clone was recorded once. CDR3 DNA sequence: TGTGCCAGCAACACACTAGCGGGAGCCTACGAGCAGTACTTC. The encoded protein is CASNTLAGAYEQYF. The chain recombines TRBV6-5 with TRBJ2-7; 11 nucleotides match TRBD2. Trimming cost V 7 bases and J 2 bases; bases outside gene matches: 4. CDR3 length: 14 residues. Germline V gene sequence: CDR1 MNHEY, CDR2 SVGAGI.

The rearrangement joins TRBV28 to TRBJ1-4, with a tentative D call TRBD1 (5 bases). V was trimmed by 2 bases and J by 2 bases, leaving 9 bases between them. Germline-derived CDR1 and CDR2 are MDHEN and SYDVKM. The CDR3 loop spans 15 amino acids. The CDR3, as DNA: TGTGCCAGCAGTTTACGGACACTCACTAATGAAAAACTGTTTTTT. Translating it yields CASSLRTLTNEKLFF.

This clone occurred once. The chain combines TRBV5-6 with TRBJ1-3; D is unclear. Between the trimmed V and J ends, which lost 0 bases and 10 bases, there was a span of 8 bases. Per germline, CDR1 SGHDT and CDR2 YYEEEE. The CDR3 is 12 residues long. The CDR3 loop is CASSLGAMTIYF. CDR3 sequence (DNA): TGTGCCAGCAGCTTGGGGGCTATGACCATATATTTT.

The gene calls are TRBV5-1 and TRBJ1-4; D gene ambiguous. The V and J ends lost 0 bases and 6 bases respectively, with 6 bases between them. The CDR3 has 13 amino acids. CDR1 is SGHRS, CDR2 YFSETQ, per germline. In nucleotides, the CDR3 is TGCGCCAGCAGCTTGGGGGCAGATGAAAAACTGTTTTTT. Amino acid sequence: CASSLGADEKLFF.

This clone was observed a handful of times. The V call is TRBV5-1, the J call TRBJ2-5, with unresolved D. V lost 0 bases and J lost 4, with 7 bases in between. The CDR3 has 13 amino acids. Looked up from germline, CDR1 is SGHRS and CDR2 is YFSETQ. Here the CDR3 reads CASSLEEVETQYF. CDR3 in DNA: TGCGCCAGCAGCTTGGAAGAGGTAGAGACCCAGTACTTC. Drawing the rest from reference TRBV5-1 and TRBJ2-5, the complete variable domain is KAGVTQTPRYLIKTRGQQVTLSCSPISGHRSVSWYQQTPGQGLQFLFEYFSETQRNKGNFPGRFSGRQFSNSRSEMNVSTLELGDSALYLCASSLEEVETQYFGPGTRLLVL.

CDR3 amino acids: CASSPRTGKEKLFF. CDR3 nucleotide sequence: TGTGCCAGCAGCCCGCGGACAGGGAAGGAAAAACTGTTTTTT. The rearrangement joins TRBV14 to TRBJ1-4, with TRBD1 matching over 8 bases. Germline loops: CDR1 SGHDN, CDR2 FVKESK. V gave up 4 bases and J gave up 8 bases; unmatched junction bases: 6. This CDR3 has 14 residues.

This sequence joins TRBV18 and TRBJ2-7; no firm D call. Germline V gives CDR1 KGHSH, CDR2 LQKENI. The CDR3 totals 13 residues. Trimming took off 3 bases at V and 0 bases at J, with 6 bases between the two ends. The CDR3: CASSPGNSYEQYF. CDR3 nucleotides: TGTGCCAGCTCACCGGGCAACTCCTACGAGCAGTACTTC.

The CDR3 DNA reads as TGTGCCAGCAGTTTCGGAGGCGGTAACTATGGCTACACCTTC. Protein sequence: CASSFGGGNYGYTF. The genes are TRBV28 and TRBJ1-2; D gene ambiguous. The length of the CDR3 is 14 residues. The V end was cut by 3 bases, the J end by 1 base, with 9 bases between. CDR1 is MDHEN and CDR2 is SYDVKM in the germline V gene.

The chain recombines TRBV6-5 with TRBJ2-1, with a tentative D call TRBD2 (5 bases). CDR1 and CDR2 (germline): MNHEY, SVGAGI. V was shortened by 8 bases and J by 0 bases, with 11 bases between the two germline ends. The CDR3 extends over 14 amino acids. The CDR3 loop is CASCSSRSYNEQFF. The CDR3 DNA reads TGTGCCAGCTGCTCTAGCCGCTCCTACAATGAGCAGTTCTTC.

This chain joins TRBV2 and TRBJ2-7; D remains unclear. Trimming cost V 3 bases and J 0 bases, with 6 bases left between them. In germline, CDR1 is SNHLY, CDR2 FYNNEI. This CDR3 contains 13 residues. The CDR3 bases are TGTGCCAGCAGTGACATCATCTCCTACGAGCAGTACTTC. The encoded protein is CASSDIISYEQYF.

The CDR3 DNA follows: TGTGCCAGCAGTGGCTGGGGGACACCTATCACCTACACCTTC. Translating it yields CASSGWGTPITYTF. V usage is TRBV5-5 and J usage is TRBJ1-2, with TRBD1 as a possible D gene (6 bases). The V end was cut by 5 bases, the J end by 10 bases, with 21 bases between. Per germline, CDR1 SGHKS and CDR2 YYEKEE (reference sequence). The CDR3 is made up of 14 amino acids.

This clone was seen only once. The chain has TRBV30 and TRBJ1-1; D not certain. CDR3 length equals 15 residues. The germline gives CDR1 GTSNPN, CDR2 SVGIG (reference sequence). The germline V and J ends were trimmed by 3 bases and 3 bases, with 17 bases remaining between them. The CDR3 reads CAWSPSRRQDTEAFF. CDR3 nucleotide sequence: TGTGCCTGGAGCCCCTCGCGGAGGCAGGACACTGAAGCTTTCTTT.

The rearrangement links TRBV18 to TRBJ1-2; TRBD1 is a possible D gene (5 bases). Between the trimmed V and J ends, which lost 0 bases and 8 bases, there was a span of 13 bases. The CDR3 spans 14 residues. Germline loops: CDR1 KGHSH, CDR2 LQKENI. The CDR3 nucleotides read TGTGCCAGCTCACCACCGGTAGGGGTGGCGGGCTACACCTTC. It codes for CASSPPVGVAGYTF. Using reference TRBV18 and TRBJ1-2 for the parts outside the CDR3, the full variable domain is NAGVMQNPRHLVRRRGQEARLRCSPMKGHSHVYWYRQLPEEGLKFMVYLQKENIIDESGMPKERFSAEFPKEGPSILRIQQVVRGDSAAYFCASSPPVGVAGYTFGSGTRLTVV.

Note on this clone: The same CDR3 also results from other DNA sequences found in this sample. The rearrangement links TRBV28 to TRBJ1-1; D is undetermined. V was trimmed by 8 bases and J by 2 bases, leaving 6 bases between them. The CDR3 sequence is 11 residues long. Per the germline V gene, CDR1 is MDHEN and CDR2 is SYDVKM. CDR3: CASLLNTEAFF. The DNA of the CDR3 is TGTGCCAGCCTATTAAACACTGAAGCTTTCTTT.

The chain is built from TRBV6-5 and TRBJ1-5, with 7 bases matching TRBD1. CDR1 and CDR2 (germline): MNHEY, SVGAGI. Trimming at V came to 6 bases and at J to 4 bases, leaving 3 bases not matched to a gene. The CDR3 runs 13 residues. Here the CDR3 DNA reads TGTGCCAGCAGCGGACAGGCGAATCAGCCCCAGCATTTT. Protein: CASSGQANQPQHF.

In its sample, this clone was seen once. The rearrangement uses TRBV29-1 and TRBJ1-2; 10 nucleotides align to TRBD1. The V segment lost 1 base and the J segment 4 bases; nucleotides outside the gene matches: 3. The CDR3 loop spans 14 amino acids. The germline V gene has CDR1 SQVTM and CDR2 ANQGSEA. In DNA form, the CDR3 reads TGCAGCGTTGAAGTGGGACAGGGGATCTATGGCTACACCTTC. This sequence encodes CSVEVGQGIYGYTF.

This chain joins TRBV13 and TRBJ2-1; no definite D call. In germline, CDR1 is PRHDT, CDR2 FYEKMQ (reference sequence). This CDR3 region has 11 residues. Trimming took 8 bases from V and 6 from J, leaving 8 bases between them. The CDR3 sequence is CASAVANEQFF. The CDR3 DNA reads TGTGCCAGCGCCGTGGCCAATGAGCAGTTCTTC.

J is TRBJ2-7 and V is TRBV7-2, with TRBD2 matching 8 bases. Per the germline V gene, CDR1 is SGHTA and CDR2 is FQGNSA. Trimming at V came to 5 bases and at J to 6 bases, leaving 12 bases not matched to a gene. This CDR3 contains 15 residues. The DNA for the CDR3 is TGTGCCAGCAGCCTCCTGACGCGGGAGGCGATCGAGCAGTACTTC. As protein: CASSLLTREAIEQYF.

This chain links TRBV5-6 with TRBJ2-7; TRBD1 matches 8 bases. Per germline, CDR1 SGHDT and CDR2 YYEEEE. The CDR3 length is 15 residues. V was clipped by 3 bases and J by 3 bases; unmatched bases: 8. The CDR3 reads CASSWGTGGYYEQYF. The CDR3 DNA sequence: TGTGCCAGCAGCTGGGGGACAGGAGGATACTACGAGCAGTACTTC.

The genes are TRBV28 and TRBJ2-4, with no clear D. CDR1 is MDHEN, CDR2 SYDVKM, per germline. V lost 10 bases and J lost 3, with 7 bases in between. CDR3 size: 11 residues. The DNA for the CDR3 is TGTGCCACCTACTACAAAAACATTCAGTACTTC. Its protein is CATYYKNIQYF. Supplemented by reference TRBV28 and TRBJ2-4, the full variable domain reads DVKVTQSSRYLVKRTGEKVFLECVQDMDHENMFWYRQDPGLGLRLIYFSYDVKMKEKGDIPEGYSVSREKKERFSLILESASTNQTSMYLCATYYKNIQYFGAGTRLSVL.

The chain employs TRBV18 and TRBJ1-2; no clear D gene. The CDR3 covers 13 residues. V gave up 2 bases and J gave up 7 bases, with 11 bases separating them. The germline CDR1 and CDR2 sequences are KGHSH and LQKENI. CDR3 region: CASSPGEASGYTF. The CDR3 DNA is TGTGCCAGCTCACCAGGCGAGGCCTCTGGCTACACCTTC. The entire variable domain, with the rest obtained from reference TRBV18 and TRBJ1-2, is as follows: NAGVMQNPRHLVRRRGQEARLRCSPMKGHSHVYWYRQLPEEGLKFMVYLQKENIIDESGMPKERFSAEFPKEGPSILRIQQVVRGDSAAYFCASSPGEASGYTFGSGTRLTVV.

The chain uses TRBV21-1 and TRBJ1-1; the listed D gene, TRBD1, was not tested against the DNA. TRBV21-1 is noted as a pseudogene. This CDR3 spans 13 amino acids. As DNA, the CDR3 is TGTGCCAGCAGCAAAGGGCAGGGTGGTGAAGCTTTCTTT. Protein: CASSKGQGGEAFF.

This clone was detected once. V is TRBV7-9 and J is TRBJ1-1; maybe TRBD1 (6 bases). Germline CDR1 is SEHNR and CDR2 is FQNEAQ (reference sequence). Trimming took off 5 bases at V and 4 bases at J, with 11 bases between the two ends. The CDR3 consists of 13 residues. Written as DNA, the CDR3 is TGTGCCAGCAGCCAGGGGTCGGTCACTGAAGCTTTCTTT. This translates into CASSQGSVTEAFF. Full variable domain (missing parts from reference TRBV7-9 and TRBJ1-1): DTGVSQNPRHKITKRGQNVTFRCDPISEHNRLYWYRQTLGQGPEFLTYFQNEAQLEKSRLLSDRFSAERPKGSFSTLEIQRTEQGDSAMYLCASSQGSVTEAFFGQGTRLTVV.

The CDR3 DNA is TGTGCCAGCAGCGTAGGGGGGACAGGGGGTACCTACGAGCAGTACTTC. Translation: CASSVGGTGGTYEQYF. The chain combines TRBV9 with TRBJ2-7; 11 bases map to TRBD1. This CDR3 is built from 16 residues. With V trimmed by 0 bases and J by 2 bases, 4 bases remained unmatched. Per germline, CDR1 SGDLS and CDR2 YYNGEE.

The genes are TRBV18 and TRBJ2-1, with D hard to call. Germline V lookup: CDR1 KGHSH, CDR2 LQKENI. CDR3 length: 13 residues. V was shortened by 3 bases and J by 2 bases, with 5 bases between the two germline ends. The CDR3: CASSPLPYNEQFF. CDR3 DNA: TGTGCCAGCTCACCTCTCCCCTACAATGAGCAGTTCTTC. The full variable domain, completed using reference TRBV18 and TRBJ2-1, is NAGVMQNPRHLVRRRGQEARLRCSPMKGHSHVYWYRQLPEEGLKFMVYLQKENIIDESGMPKERFSAEFPKEGPSILRIQQVVRGDSAAYFCASSPLPYNEQFFGPGTRLTVL.

V gene TRBV6-6 combines with J gene TRBJ2-7, with 7 bases fitting TRBD2. The germline V gene encodes CDR1 MNHNY and CDR2 SVGAGI (reference sequence). Trimming removed 2 bases from V and 3 bases from J; junction bases left unmatched: 4. The CDR3 is 14 residues long. This chain's CDR3 is CASSYGGEGYEQYF. The CDR3 DNA reads as TGTGCCAGCAGTTACGGCGGGGAGGGCTACGAGCAGTACTTC.